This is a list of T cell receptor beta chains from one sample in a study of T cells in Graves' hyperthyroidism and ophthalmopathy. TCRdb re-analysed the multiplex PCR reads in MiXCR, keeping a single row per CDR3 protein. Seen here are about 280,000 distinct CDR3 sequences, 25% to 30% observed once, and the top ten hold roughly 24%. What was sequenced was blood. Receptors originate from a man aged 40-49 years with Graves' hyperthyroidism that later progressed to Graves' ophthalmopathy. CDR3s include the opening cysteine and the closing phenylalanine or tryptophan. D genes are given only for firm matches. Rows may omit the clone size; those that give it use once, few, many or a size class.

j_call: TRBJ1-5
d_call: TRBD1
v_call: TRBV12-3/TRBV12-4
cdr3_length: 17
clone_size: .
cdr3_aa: CASSPSTGPNSNQPQHF
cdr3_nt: TGTGCCAGCAGTCCCTCGACAGGGCCCAATAGCAATCAGCCCCAGCATTTT

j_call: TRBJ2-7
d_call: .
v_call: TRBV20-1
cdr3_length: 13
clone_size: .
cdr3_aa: CSAREAGTYEQYF
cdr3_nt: TGCAGTGCTAGAGAGGCAGGGACCTACGAGCAGTACTTC

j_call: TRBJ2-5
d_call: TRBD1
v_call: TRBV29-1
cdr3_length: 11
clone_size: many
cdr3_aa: CSGGQQETQYF
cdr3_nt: TGCAGCGGGGGACAGCAAGAGACCCAGTACTTC

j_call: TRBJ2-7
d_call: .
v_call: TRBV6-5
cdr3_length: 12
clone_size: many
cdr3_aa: CASFSRAYEQYF
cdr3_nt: TGTGCCAGTTTCTCCAGGGCCTACGAGCAGTACTTC

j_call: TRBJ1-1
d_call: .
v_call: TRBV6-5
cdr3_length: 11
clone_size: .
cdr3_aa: CASDMNTEAFF
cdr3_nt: TGTGCCAGTGACATGAACACTGAAGCTTTCTTT

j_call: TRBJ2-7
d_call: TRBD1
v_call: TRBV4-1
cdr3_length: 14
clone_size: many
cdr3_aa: CASSVGQLSYEQYF
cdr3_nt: TGCGCCAGCAGCGTGGGACAGCTCTCCTACGAGCAGTACTTC

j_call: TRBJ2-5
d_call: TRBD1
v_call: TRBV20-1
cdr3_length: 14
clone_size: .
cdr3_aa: CSARGQGARETQYF
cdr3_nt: TGCAGTGCTAGGGGACAGGGGGCGCGCGAGACCCAGTACTTC

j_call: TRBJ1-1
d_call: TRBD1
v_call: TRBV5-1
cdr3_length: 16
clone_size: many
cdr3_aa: CASSLTLDRANTEAFF
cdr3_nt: TGCGCCAGCAGCCTAACTTTGGACAGGGCGAACACTGAAGCTTTCTTT

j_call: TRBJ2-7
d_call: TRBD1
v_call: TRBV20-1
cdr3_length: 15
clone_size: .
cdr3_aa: CSAKGGTGVPYEQYF
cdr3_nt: TGCAGTGCTAAGGGCGGGACAGGAGTGCCCTACGAGCAGTACTTC

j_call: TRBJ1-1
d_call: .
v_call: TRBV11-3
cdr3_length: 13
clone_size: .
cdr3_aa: CASSAGPGTEAFF
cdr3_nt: TGTGCCAGCAGCGCCGGTCCGGGCACTGAAGCTTTCTTT

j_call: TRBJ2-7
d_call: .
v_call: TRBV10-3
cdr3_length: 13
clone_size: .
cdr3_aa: CAAASGQTYEQYF
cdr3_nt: TGTGCCGCGGCATCAGGACAGACCTACGAGCAGTACTTC

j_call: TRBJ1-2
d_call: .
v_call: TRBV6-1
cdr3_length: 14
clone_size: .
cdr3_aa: CASHIATGTSGYTF
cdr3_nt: TGTGCCAGCCATATTGCCACCGGGACGAGTGGCTACACCTTC

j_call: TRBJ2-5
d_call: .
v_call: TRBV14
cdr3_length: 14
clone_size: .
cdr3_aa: CASSQAWIQETQYF
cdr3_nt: TGTGCCAGCAGCCAAGCGTGGATCCAAGAGACCCAGTACTTC

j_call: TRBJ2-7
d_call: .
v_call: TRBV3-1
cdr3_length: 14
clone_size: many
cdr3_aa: CASSSWIAAYEQYF
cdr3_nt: TGTGCCAGCAGCTCCTGGATAGCGGCCTACGAGCAGTACTTC

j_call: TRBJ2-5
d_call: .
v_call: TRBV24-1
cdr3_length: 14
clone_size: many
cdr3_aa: CATSEAGMRETQYF
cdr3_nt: TGTGCCACCAGTGAGGCCGGGATGCGGGAGACCCAGTACTTC

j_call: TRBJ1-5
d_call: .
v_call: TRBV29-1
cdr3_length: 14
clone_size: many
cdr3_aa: CSVGKGNSNQPQHF
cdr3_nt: TGCAGCGTTGGTAAAGGGAATAGCAATCAGCCCCAGCATTTT

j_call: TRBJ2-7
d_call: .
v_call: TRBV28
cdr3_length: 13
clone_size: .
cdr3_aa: CASKRWGTYEQYF
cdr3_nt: TGTGCCAGCAAGCGGTGGGGGACCTACGAGCAGTACTTC

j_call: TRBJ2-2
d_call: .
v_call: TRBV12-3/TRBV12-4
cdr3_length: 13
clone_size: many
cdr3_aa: CASSFRVDGELFF
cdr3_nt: TGTGCCAGCAGTTTCAGGGTTGACGGGGAGCTGTTTTTT

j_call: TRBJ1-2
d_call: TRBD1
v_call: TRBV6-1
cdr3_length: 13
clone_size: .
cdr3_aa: CASTGTGVGGYTF
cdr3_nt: TGTGCCAGCACGGGGACAGGGGTTGGTGGCTACACCTTC

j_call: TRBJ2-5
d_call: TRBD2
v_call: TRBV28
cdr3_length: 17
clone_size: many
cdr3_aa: CASSFPLSGRAPETQYF
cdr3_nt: TGTGCCAGCAGTTTCCCCCTAAGCGGGAGGGCCCCAGAGACCCAGTACTTC

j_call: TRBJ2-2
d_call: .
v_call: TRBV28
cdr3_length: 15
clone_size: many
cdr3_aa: CASSQGLFRTGELFF
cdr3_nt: TGTGCCAGCAGTCAAGGACTATTTCGGACCGGGGAGCTGTTTTTT

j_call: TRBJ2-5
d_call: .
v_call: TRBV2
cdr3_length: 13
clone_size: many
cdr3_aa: CASSGGDQETQYF
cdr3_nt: TGTGCCAGCAGTGGTGGAGATCAAGAGACCCAGTACTTC

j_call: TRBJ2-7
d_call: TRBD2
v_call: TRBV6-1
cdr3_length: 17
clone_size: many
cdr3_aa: CASSEGRYGGSIYEQYF
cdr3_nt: TGTGCCAGCAGTGAAGGTCGGTATGGCGGGAGTATATACGAGCAGTACTTC

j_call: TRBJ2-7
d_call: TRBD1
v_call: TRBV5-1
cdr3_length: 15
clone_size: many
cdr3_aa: CASSPSGQGNYEQYF
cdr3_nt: TGCGCCAGCAGCCCGAGCGGACAGGGGAACTACGAGCAGTACTTC

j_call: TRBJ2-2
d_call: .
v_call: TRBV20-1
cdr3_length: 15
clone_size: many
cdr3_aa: CSARGWRLNTGELFF
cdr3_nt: TGCAGTGCTAGAGGTTGGCGGTTAAACACCGGGGAGCTGTTTTTT

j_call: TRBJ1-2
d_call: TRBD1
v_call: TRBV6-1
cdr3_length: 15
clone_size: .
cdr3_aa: CASSIGQGPDYGYTF
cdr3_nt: TGTGCCAGCAGTATTGGACAGGGACCGGACTATGGCTACACCTTC

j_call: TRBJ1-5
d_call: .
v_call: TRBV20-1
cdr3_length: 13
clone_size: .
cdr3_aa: CSARGSGDQPQHF
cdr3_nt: TGCAGTGCTAGGGGGTCTGGTGATCAGCCCCAGCATTTT

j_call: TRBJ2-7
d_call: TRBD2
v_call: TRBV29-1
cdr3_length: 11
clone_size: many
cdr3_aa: CSGTSGDEQYF
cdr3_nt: TGCAGCGGTACTAGCGGCGACGAGCAGTACTTC

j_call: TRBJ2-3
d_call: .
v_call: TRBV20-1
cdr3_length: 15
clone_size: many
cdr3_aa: CSAQFDRRDTDTQYF
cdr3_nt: TGCAGTGCTCAATTTGACAGGAGAGACACAGATACGCAGTATTTT

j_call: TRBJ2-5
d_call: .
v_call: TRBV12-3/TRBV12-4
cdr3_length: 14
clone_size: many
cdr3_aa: CASSLGGRLETQYF
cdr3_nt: TGTGCCAGCAGTTTGGGGGGGCGTCTGGAGACCCAGTACTTC

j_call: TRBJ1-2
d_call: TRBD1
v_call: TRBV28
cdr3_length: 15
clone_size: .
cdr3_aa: CASSSPSTGEYGYTF
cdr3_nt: TGTGCCAGCAGTTCTCCCTCTACAGGGGAATATGGCTACACCTTC

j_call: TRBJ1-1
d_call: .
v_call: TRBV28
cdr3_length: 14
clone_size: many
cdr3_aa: CASSFFQLGTEAFF
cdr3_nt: TGTGCCAGCAGTTTTTTCCAGCTTGGTACTGAAGCTTTCTTT